This passage covers 28 T cell receptor beta chains from one sample sequenced in a study of OX40 agonist ivuxolimab in advanced cancers. Repertoires were generated with immunoSEQ multiplex PCR, while TCRdb's copy carries only in-frame clones and drops some. Of 50,000 to 65,000 clones detected, 88% appear once; the ten largest clones hold 0.65% to 0.7%. The starting material was CD4+ or CD8+ T cells sorted from blood, obtained in a trial of the OX40 agonist ivuxolimab. The receptors here all came from an adult with an advanced solid tumor such as melanoma, head and neck, liver or kidney cancer.

With regard to this clone: At one boundary the junction diverges from the germline segment, which might be a read error. This chain connects TRBV7-9 to TRBJ2-7, with a weak D call TRBD2 (6 bases). The CDR3 spans 13 residues. Germline-derived CDR1 and CDR2 are SEHNR and FQNEAQ (reference sequence). CDR3 sequence (DNA): TGTGCCAGCAGCTTAGGGGAAGGCAGGGCGGGGAACTTC. Amino acid sequence: CASSLGEGRAGNF.

This rearrangement joins TRBV2 to TRBJ2-6; D unclear. Trimming left V 6 bases short and J 2 bases short, with 11 bases between. The CDR3 spans 15 residues. CDR1 and CDR2 (germline): SNHLY, FYNNEI. The CDR3 bases are TGTGCCAGCAGCGTAGACTCAGCTGGGGCCAACGTCCTGACTTTC. It yields the protein CASSVDSAGANVLTF.

V is TRBV5-1 and J is TRBJ2-3; D remains ambiguous. Trimming left V 4 bases short and J 4 bases short, with 10 bases between. Per germline, CDR1 SGHRS and CDR2 YFSETQ. The CDR3 is 13 residues long. The DNA of the CDR3 is TGCGCCAGCAGCCCCTCTCTCCCAGATACGCAGTATTTT. It is translated as CASSPSLPDTQYF.

The chain uses TRBV5-6 and TRBJ2-1; 7 bases align to TRBD1. The trim removed 6 bases at V and 0 bases at J, leaving 3 bases unmatched. The germline gives CDR1 SGHDT, CDR2 YYEEEE. The CDR3 consists of 14 residues. DNA for the CDR3: TGTGCCAGCACCCAGGGGGTCTCCTACAATGAGCAGTTCTTC. Translation gives CASTQGVSYNEQFF. The full variable domain, with the rest looked up from reference TRBV5-6 and TRBJ2-1, is DAGVTQSPTHLIKTRGQQVTLRCSPKSGHDTVSWYQQALGQGPQFIFQYYEEEERQRGNFPDRFSGHQFPNYSSELNVNALLLGDSALYLCASTQGVSYNEQFFGPGTRLTVL.

CDR3 DNA sequence: TGCGCCAGCAGCCCGCTAGGCCCAGATACGCAGTATTTT. Amino acids: CASSPLGPDTQYF. The V and J genes are TRBV5-1 and TRBJ2-3; D is undetermined. The V end was cut by 4 bases, the J end by 4 bases, with 10 bases between. The CDR3 sequence is 13 residues long. Germline V gene sequence: CDR1 SGHRS, CDR2 YFSETQ.

The chain links TRBV9 to TRBJ1-1; the D is unclear. With 1 base removed from V and 1 base from J, the gap between germline ends came to 5 bases. The CDR3 length is 13 residues. CDR1 and CDR2 (germline): SGDLS, YYNGEE. The CDR3 sequence: CASSVFSNTEAFF. DNA of the CDR3: TGTGCCAGCAGCGTATTCTCGAACACTGAAGCTTTCTTT.

About this clone itself: The germline gene is not matched at one end of the junction; a read error may be the cause. The chain links TRBV7-8 to TRBJ2-1, with D perhaps being TRBD1 or TRBD2 (5 bases each). CDR1 SGHVS and CDR2 FQNEAQ come from the germline V gene. This CDR3 has 15 amino acids. This CDR3 reads CASSLGPSSFNEQFF. The CDR3 DNA reads as TGTGCCAGCAGCTTGGGACCTAGCTCCTTCAATGAGCAGTTCTTC.

A remark on this clone: It is unclear where the CDR3 begins or ends on the DNA, so no DNA is shown, and the CDR3 is as TCRdb lists it. The chain combines TRBV7-8 with TRBJ1-1. The CDR3 sequence runs 12 residues, both termini included. Germline CDR1 SGHVS, CDR2 FQNEAQ. The CDR3 loop is CASSLVGGGTVF.

The gene calls are TRBV28 and TRBJ2-7; TRBD1 matches at 8 bases. Germline V gives CDR1 MDHEN, CDR2 SYDVKM. Trimming at V came to 5 bases and at J to 2 bases, leaving 8 bases not matched to a gene. The CDR3 has 15 amino acids. CDR3 nucleotide sequence: TGTGCCAGCAGTCCAAGGGACAGGAGAACCTACGAGCAGTACTTC. Translation gives CASSPRDRRTYEQYF.

The gene calls are TRBV11-3 and TRBJ2-2, with no clear D. Germline CDR1 is SGHNT and CDR2 is YENEEA. V was shortened by 0 bases and J by 5 bases, with 4 bases between the two germline ends. The CDR3 spans 13 residues. The CDR3 here is CASSLDLTGELFF. The DNA for the CDR3 is TGTGCCAGCAGCTTAGATTTAACCGGGGAGCTGTTTTTT. The full variable domain, rest sourced from reference TRBV11-3 and TRBJ2-2, is EAGVVQSPRYKIIEKKQPVAFWCNPISGHNTLYWYLQNLGQGPELLIRYENEEAVDDSQLPKDRFSAERLKGVDSTLKIQPAELGDSAVYLCASSLDLTGELFFGEGSRLTVL.

The rearrangement joins TRBV14 to TRBJ2-1, with a weak D call TRBD2 (6 bases). The V end was cut by 1 base, the J end by 2 bases, with 6 bases between. CDR3 length equals 14 residues. Looked up from germline, CDR1 is SGHDN and CDR2 is FVKESK. The CDR3 coding sequence is TGTGCCAGCAGCCAAGGACTAGCCTACAATGAGCAGTTCTTC. It translates to CASSQGLAYNEQFF.

The gene calls are TRBV5-1 and TRBJ2-3; 13 nucleotides agree with TRBD2. J lost 8 bases, V lost 7 bases, and 10 bases had no gene match. This CDR3 has 15 residues. CDR1 is SGHRS and CDR2 is YFSETQ in the germline V gene. In DNA form, the CDR3 reads TGCGCCAGCGGCCGGACTAGCGGGAGTTCGGGTACGCAGTATTTT. Translated: CASGRTSGSSGTQYF. Full variable domain (rest looked up from reference TRBV5-1 and TRBJ2-3): KAGVTQTPRYLIKTRGQQVTLSCSPISGHRSVSWYQQTPGQGLQFLFEYFSETQRNKGNFPGRFSGRQFSNSRSEMNVSTLELGDSALYLCASGRTSGSSGTQYFGPGTRLTVL.

The rearrangement uses TRBV7-8 and TRBJ2-5; tentatively, D is TRBD2 (6 bases). With 5 bases removed from V and 4 bases from J, the gap between germline ends came to 17 bases. The germline gives CDR1 SGHVS, CDR2 FQNEAQ. CDR3 size: 15 residues. The CDR3 sequence: CASSTGAGGGETQYF. DNA for the CDR3: TGTGCCAGCAGCACTGGGGCCGGGGGAGGAGAGACCCAGTACTTC. The full variable domain, its missing parts supplied by reference TRBV7-8 and TRBJ2-5, is GAGVSQSPRYKVAKRGQDVALRCDPISGHVSLFWYQQALGQGPEFLTYFQNEAQLDKSGLPSDRFFAERPEGSVSTLKIQRTQQEDSAVYLCASSTGAGGGETQYFGPGTRLLVL.

Written as DNA, the CDR3 is TGTGCCACCAGCAGAGGGGCGGGAATAGCGGGAGAGGTGGCTGAGCAGTTCTTC. Translation: CATSRGAGIAGEVAEQFF. The V and J genes are TRBV15 and TRBJ2-1; TRBD2 matches 9 bases. The CDR3 consists of 18 residues. Looked up from germline, CDR1 is LNHNV and CDR2 is YYDKDF (reference sequence). V was pared by 1 base and J by 9 bases, with 16 bases of the junction left unmatched.

The chain has TRBV27 and TRBJ2-3, with 11 bases lining up with TRBD1. The CDR3 loop spans 17 amino acids. Germline CDR1 and CDR2: MNHEY and SMNVEV (reference sequence). Trimming cost V 6 bases and J 5 bases; bases outside gene matches: 13. The CDR3 coding sequence is TGTGCCAGCAGACAGACTGGGGACAGGGGGTGGGTAGATACGCAGTATTTT. Translating gives CASRQTGDRGWVDTQYF.

The gene calls are TRBV7-6 and TRBJ2-3; 7 positions match TRBD2. The germline CDR1 and CDR2 sequences are SGHVS and FNYEAQ. The CDR3 loop spans 15 amino acids. Trimming at V came to 4 bases and at J to 5 bases, leaving 9 bases not matched to a gene. The CDR3 here is CASSSIAGMGDTQYF. Written as DNA, the CDR3 is TGTGCCAGCAGCTCCATAGCGGGCATGGGAGATACGCAGTATTTT.

The V and J genes are TRBV5-1 and TRBJ1-2; D gene unclear. V gave up 0 bases and J gave up 0 bases, with 6 bases separating them. This CDR3 is built from 14 residues. CDR1 and CDR2 from the germline V gene are SGHRS and YFSETQ. CDR3 sequence reads: CASSLEATNYGYTF. The CDR3 DNA reads TGCGCCAGCAGCTTGGAGGCTACTAACTATGGCTACACCTTC.

The chain carries TRBV5-4 and TRBJ1-6, with 8 positions matching TRBD1. V trimming: 2 bases; J trimming: 10 bases; junction bases outside the gene matches: 8. CDR3 length equals 15 residues. Germline loops: CDR1 SGHNT, CDR2 YYREEE (reference sequence). The CDR3 DNA reads TGTGCCAGCAGCTTTGACAGGGGTGGTTTGTCACCCCTCCACTTT. It specifies CASSFDRGGLSPLHF.

This rearrangement joins TRBV4-2 to TRBJ2-7, with 7 bases fitting TRBD1. The CDR3 covers 16 residues. In germline, CDR1 is LGHNA, CDR2 YNFKEQ. Trimming removed 0 bases from V and 5 bases from J; junction bases left unmatched: 10. The CDR3 here is CASSQEAQTGNHEQYF. Written as DNA, the CDR3 is TGTGCCAGCAGCCAAGAAGCCCAGACAGGGAACCACGAGCAGTACTTC.

The chain recombines TRBV6-1 with TRBJ2-7; possible D gene TRBD2, 7 bases. The CDR3 consists of 13 residues. CDR1 is MNHNS, CDR2 SASEGT, per germline. Trimming shortened V by 8 bases and J by 3 bases, and 14 bases separated the two germline ends. Here the CDR3 reads CASQRGGLYEQYF. In DNA form, the CDR3 reads TGTGCCAGCCAGAGGGGGGGGCTCTACGAGCAGTACTTC.

The chain has TRBV19 and TRBJ2-2; TRBD1 aligns across 10 bases. V lost 5 bases, J lost 3 bases, and 9 bases stayed unmatched. Germline CDR1 reads LNHDA; CDR2 reads SQIVND (reference sequence). The length of the CDR3 is 17 residues. The CDR3 protein is CASSPRTGGVYTGELFF. CDR3 bases: TGTGCCAGTAGTCCGCGGACAGGGGGGGTGTACACCGGGGAGCTGTTTTTT.

The genes are TRBV6-1 and TRBJ2-3, with D possibly matching TRBD1 (5 bases). This CDR3 region has 13 residues. Germline V lookup: CDR1 MNHNS, CDR2 SASEGT. V lost 8 bases to trimming and J lost 10 bases, with 19 bases between them. This chain's CDR3 is CASSPGQSAAQYF. CDR3 DNA: TGTGCCAGCTCCCCAGGGCAAAGCGCTGCGCAGTATTTT.

CDR3 in DNA: TGTGCCAGCAGTGAAGATCTGTGGAGAATGTTTTTT. Its protein product is CASSEDLWRMFF. The chain recombines TRBV6-1 with TRBJ1-4; D is undetermined. V was cut by 1 base and J by 15 bases, with 12 bases left in between. CDR1 is MNHNS and CDR2 is SASEGT in the germline V gene. This CDR3 comprises 12 residues.

The rearrangement uses TRBV6-6 and TRBJ1-1, with 11 bases matching TRBD1. The germline V gene has CDR1 MNHNY and CDR2 SVGAGI (reference sequence). V shed 6 bases, J shed 5 bases, and the junction held 8 bases outside the gene matches. CDR3 length: 15 residues. CDR3 in amino acids: CASSGQGAGRTEAFF. The CDR3 nucleotides are TGTGCCAGCAGCGGACAGGGGGCTGGTCGGACTGAAGCTTTCTTT.

The chain carries TRBV5-1 and TRBJ2-1, with 7 positions matching TRBD1. CDR3 length equals 16 residues. Trimming at V came to 1 base and at J to 0 bases, leaving 4 bases not matched to a gene. The germline V gene encodes CDR1 SGHRS and CDR2 YFSETQ. The CDR3 DNA reads TGCGCCAGCAGCTTGAGGGCAGGGGGCTCCTACAATGAGCAGTTCTTC. This codes for CASSLRAGGSYNEQFF.

The rearrangement uses TRBV11-2 and TRBJ2-1; D may be TRBD2 (6 bases). This CDR3 contains 15 residues. V lost 4 bases, J lost 4 bases, and 14 bases lay in between. CDR1 SGHAT and CDR2 FQNNGV come from the germline V gene. In DNA, the CDR3 is TGTGCCAGCAGCTCGGGACTCAACCCGTACAATGAGCAGTTCTTC. Protein: CASSSGLNPYNEQFF.

This clone has just one count. This rearrangement joins TRBV7-9 to TRBJ2-5; the D is unclear. The CDR3 is made up of 11 amino acids. V lost 5 bases, J lost 2 bases, and 3 bases lay in between. Per the germline V gene, CDR1 is SEHNR and CDR2 is FQNEAQ (reference sequence). The chain's CDR3 is CASSRQETQYF. The CDR3 DNA is TGTGCCAGCAGCCGACAAGAGACCCAGTACTTC.

This chain connects TRBV11-3 to TRBJ2-2; no clear D. Per the germline V gene, CDR1 is SGHNT and CDR2 is YENEEA. The CDR3 spans 13 residues. Trimming removed 5 bases from V and 4 bases from J, with 8 bases in between. CDR3 DNA sequence: TGTGCCAGCAGCCGAGACCCCACCGGGGAGCTGTTTTTT. Translation: CASSRDPTGELFF.